This T cell receptor beta chain is from a study of T-cell reconstitution after alpha-beta-depleted transplantation in children. Germline CDR1 reads LGHNA; CDR2 reads YNFKEQ. The CDR3 has 16 residues. V was trimmed by 4 bases and J by 6 bases, leaving 19 bases between them. General observations from the study: Among T cells one year after transplant, newly produced cells accounted for most counts and diversity. Elevated TCRbeta diversity at day 60 was traced, in some patients, to surviving recipient T cells and thymic progenitors. Reportedly, alpha-beta T cells present about two months post-transplant originated from several hundred expanded clones of graft origin.

During its preparation, the TCRbeta library received unique molecular identifiers. Via MiXCR, TCRdb re-called the PCR reads, giving one row per CDR3 protein. The sample carries 400,000 to 550,000 distinct CDR3 sequences, over 9.5% recorded once. This clonotype has ten or more counts. What it binds is not known. This sequence was found in a child aged 2 to 15 with inherited bone marrow failure, due to receive a stem cell transplant. The chain employs TRBV4-2 and TRBJ1-5; D is uncertain. Sequences were derived from PBMCs, sampled before TCRalphabeta/CD19-depleted stem cell transplant. The CDR3 protein is CASSPGLEIPPQPQHF. The CDR3, as DNA: TGTGCCAGCAGCCCAGGCCTCGAAATCCCGCCTCAGCCCCAGCATTTT.